Following are 21 T cell receptor beta chains from one sample sequenced in a study of T cell responses to AZD1222 COVID-19 vaccine. Assay used: immunoSEQ multiplex PCR; TCRdb lists only in-frame clones, some missing. Of roughly 150,000 clones in the sample, approximately 90% were seen once. This sample comprised peripheral blood, obtained on day 0 of AZD1222 vaccination. All receptors derive from an adult in good health.

The V gene is TRBV27, the J gene TRBJ1-1, with TRBD1 as a possible D gene (5 bases). The CDR3 is 14 residues long. Trimming removed 5 bases from V and 2 bases from J, with 12 bases in between. Germline V gene data show CDR1 as MNHEY and CDR2 as SMNVEV (reference sequence). The CDR3 sequence is CASSVSGGNTEAFF. DNA of the CDR3: TGTGCCAGCAGTGTAAGCGGGGGAAACACTGAAGCTTTCTTT.

The V gene is TRBV7-8, the J gene TRBJ2-7, with 11 bases identical to TRBD1. This CDR3 comprises 18 residues. From germline, CDR1 is SGHVS and CDR2 FQNEAQ. Trimming at V came to 0 bases and at J to 2 bases, leaving 9 bases not matched to a gene. CDR3 residues: CASSLAWWGTGGAYEQYF. The DNA of the CDR3 is TGTGCCAGCAGCTTAGCGTGGTGGGGGACAGGGGGAGCCTACGAGCAGTACTTC.

The V and J genes are TRBV7-3 and TRBJ2-1; 7 bases line up with TRBD1. V lost 5 bases to trimming and J lost 6 bases; unmatched junction nucleotides: 13. CDR3 length: 16 residues. The germline V gene has CDR1 SGHTA and CDR2 FQGTGA. Here the CDR3 reads CASSPSKGAGANEQFF. The DNA for the CDR3 is TGTGCCAGCAGCCCATCCAAGGGGGCTGGGGCCAATGAGCAGTTCTTC.

The CDR3 bases are TGTGCCAGCAGTTTCAGAGGGCTAGCCAAAAACATTCAGTACTTC. Translated: CASSFRGLAKNIQYF. V usage is TRBV6-2 or TRBV6-3 and J usage is TRBJ2-4, with D perhaps TRBD2 (5 bases). V was shortened by 4 bases and J by 0 bases, with 10 bases between the two germline ends. Germline values: CDR1 MNHEY, CDR2 SVGEGT. CDR3 length: 15 residues.

The J gene is TRBJ2-4, the V gene TRBV7-8; D is uncertain. CDR3 length equals 16 residues. Germline V gene sequence: CDR1 SGHVS, CDR2 FQNEAQ. The V gene lost 5 bases and the J gene lost 0 bases, with 14 bases spanning the gap. The chain's CDR3 is CASSPNVQLAKNIQYF. CDR3 DNA: TGTGCCAGCAGCCCCAACGTCCAACTAGCCAAAAACATTCAGTACTTC.

This rearrangement joins TRBV18 to TRBJ2-2; 9 bases align to TRBD1. Looked up from germline, CDR1 is KGHSH and CDR2 is LQKENI. The CDR3 contains 16 residues. Losses at the gene ends were 4 bases for V and 0 bases for J; bases not matched to a gene: 3. The CDR3 sequence is CASSQGQGSNTGELFF. Here the CDR3 DNA reads TGTGCCAGCTCACAAGGACAGGGGTCGAACACCGGGGAGCTGTTTTTT.

This clone was detected only once. This chain joins TRBV27 and TRBJ1-1; 10 bases agree with TRBD1. This CDR3 comprises 15 residues. The V gene's germline CDR1 is MNHEY and CDR2 SMNVEV (reference sequence). V trimming: 5 bases; J trimming: 5 bases; junction bases outside the gene matches: 8. The CDR3 loop is CASSGGQGLWTEAFF. The CDR3 nucleotides read TGTGCCAGCAGTGGGGGACAGGGGTTATGGACTGAAGCTTTCTTT.

The rearrangement links TRBV10-3 to TRBJ1-2; D is unresolved. This CDR3 region has 12 residues. V was cut by 2 bases and J by 6 bases, with 7 bases left in between. Germline loops: CDR1 ENHRY, CDR2 SYGVKD. CDR3 coding DNA: TGTGCCATCAGTGAGGGTAAGAATGGCTACACCTTC. This sequence encodes CAISEGKNGYTF.

CDR3 residues: CASSTQETQYF. The CDR3 DNA reads TGTGCCAGCAGCACCCAAGAGACCCAGTACTTC. The chain links TRBV5-6 to TRBJ2-5; no firm D call. V shed 4 bases and J shed 1 base, with 2 bases lying between them. The CDR3 runs 11 residues. Germline lookup yields CDR1 SGHDT and CDR2 YYEEEE.

The chain carries TRBV12-3 or TRBV12-4 and TRBJ1-5, with D possibly TRBD1 on 6 matching bases. This CDR3 comprises 12 residues. The ends were cut back, 7 bases at V and 8 bases at J, with 12 bases in the middle. CDR3 in DNA: TGTGCCAGCACTTCAGGGGTCGAGCCCCAGCATTTT. Amino acid sequence: CASTSGVEPQHF.

This chain joins TRBV4-3 and TRBJ1-3; D ambiguous. The CDR3 is 16 residues long. V lost 0 bases and J 0 bases, leaving 9 bases between the germline ends. Germline-derived CDR1 and CDR2 are LGHNA and YSLEER. The CDR3 DNA reads TGCGCCAGCAGCCAAGATCTGCTATCCTCTGGAAACACCATATATTTT. It yields the protein CASSQDLLSSGNTIYF.

This chain links TRBV19 with TRBJ2-3; maybe TRBD2 (5 bases). The CDR3 runs to 13 residues. Germline lookup yields CDR1 LNHDA and CDR2 SQIVND (reference sequence). The V end lost 6 bases, the J end lost 6 bases, and 13 bases lay between the germline ends. The CDR3 DNA follows: TGTGCCAGTAGCCCCTCGGCGGGCGATACGCAGTATTTT. This codes for CASSPSAGDTQYF. The complete variable domain, with remaining parts taken from reference TRBV19 and TRBJ2-3, reads DGGITQSPKYLFRKEGQNVTLSCEQNLNHDAMYWYRQDPGQGLRLIYYSQIVNDFQKGDIAEGYSVSREKKESFPLTVTSAQKNPTAFYLCASSPSAGDTQYFGPGTRLTVL.

The chain carries TRBV28 and TRBJ1-1; D ambiguous. From germline, CDR1 is MDHEN and CDR2 SYDVKM. The V and J ends lost 3 bases and 7 bases respectively, with 6 bases between them. The CDR3 is 11 residues long. Written as DNA, the CDR3 is TGTGCCAGCAGTTTTCCAGGTGAAGCTTTCTTT. It yields the protein CASSFPGEAFF.

The chain couples TRBV10-3 to TRBJ2-1, with a tentative D call TRBD2 (5 bases). CDR3 size: 14 residues. Deletions cut 1 base from V and 5 bases from J, with 9 bases between. Germline CDR1 ENHRY, CDR2 SYGVKD. CDR3 sequence reads: CAISEYGSNNEQFF. CDR3 bases: TGTGCCATCAGTGAGTATGGGAGTAACAATGAGCAGTTCTTC.

The chain joins TRBV30 to TRBJ1-1; 9 nucleotides agree with TRBD1. The junction had 3 bases not matched to a gene; V was cut back by 7 bases and J by 3 bases. This CDR3 has 12 residues. Germline V gene sequence: CDR1 GTSNPN, CDR2 SVGIG (reference sequence). The CDR3 bases are TGTGCCTTACAGGGGGCGTACACTGAAGCTTTCTTT. It specifies CALQGAYTEAFF.

This clone was observed once. The chain uses TRBV21-1 and TRBJ2-7; the D call in the table, TRBD2, was not verified against the DNA. TRBV21-1 is flagged as a pseudogene. The CDR3 length is 18 residues. The DNA for the CDR3 is TGTGCCAGCAGCAAAGAAGCACTTCCCAAAGTGATCAACTACGAGCAGTACTTC. This codes for CASSKEALPKVINYEQYF.

The chain joins TRBV20-1 to TRBJ2-2, with TRBD2 identical over 11 bases. CDR3 length: 16 amino acids. Trimming took 3 bases from V and 2 from J; bases not matched to a gene: 5. CDR1 DFQATT and CDR2 SNEGSKA come from the germline V gene (reference sequence). This CDR3 reads CSASFSGRANTGELFF. CDR3 in DNA: TGCAGTGCTAGTTTTAGCGGGAGGGCCAACACCGGGGAGCTGTTTTTT.

The chain couples TRBV4-1 to TRBJ1-5, with 9 bases identical to TRBD1. The CDR3 has 18 amino acids. In germline, CDR1 is MGHRA, CDR2 YSYEKL. Unmatched junction bases numbered 12, after V lost 4 bases and J lost 2 bases. The CDR3 DNA reads as TGCGCCAGCAGCCGTCGGACAGGGGAACTGGGAGGCAATCAGCCCCAGCATTTT. Translating it yields CASSRRTGELGGNQPQHF.

The J gene is TRBJ2-7, the V gene TRBV15, with D perhaps matching TRBD1 (5 bases). Germline lookup yields CDR1 LNHNV and CDR2 YYDKDF (reference sequence). V was pared by 0 bases and J by 0 bases, with 9 bases between. The CDR3 consists of 15 residues. Here the CDR3 DNA reads TGTGCCACCAGCAGAGAGGTAGGGGACTCCTACGAGCAGTACTTC. This translates into CATSREVGDSYEQYF. Filled out from reference TRBV15 and TRBJ2-7, the complete variable domain reads DAMVIQNPRYQVTQFGKPVTLSCSQTLNHNVMYWYQQKSSQAPKLLFHYYDKDFNNEADTPDNFQSRRPNTSFCFLDIRSPGLGDTAMYLCATSREVGDSYEQYFGPGTRLTVT.

CDR3 sequence: CAVRGSGRDEQFF. CDR3 nucleotides: TGTGCCGTACGCGGGAGTGGTCGGGATGAGCAGTTCTTC. The V call is TRBV27, the J call TRBJ2-1; TRBD2 matches 7 bases. CDR3 length equals 13 residues. CDR1 is MNHEY, CDR2 SMNVEV, per germline (reference sequence). Trimming cost V 11 bases and J 8 bases; bases outside gene matches: 12.

The gene calls are TRBV4-3 and TRBJ2-3; weak D call: TRBD2 (5 bases). The V end was cut by 3 bases, the J end by 2 bases, with 9 bases between. The length of the CDR3 is 14 residues. Germline V lookup: CDR1 LGHNA, CDR2 YSLEER. The CDR3 loop is CASSQEEPTDTQYF. The CDR3 bases are TGCGCCAGCAGCCAGGAGGAGCCCACAGATACGCAGTATTTT.